This T cell receptor beta chain was sequenced in a study of blood T cell repertoires in COVID-19. Across the study: COVID-19 samples from acute and convalescent phases originated in the United States, Italy and Spain. T cells, B-cell-depleted T cells, or PBMCs provided the cDNA or gDNA that served as material.

The CDR3 has 15 residues. Germline V gives CDR1 LGHNA, CDR2 YNFKEQ. V lost 0 bases and J lost 4, with 11 bases in between. This clone has at least ten counts. In the authors' workflow: Estimation of nucleated cell counts was performed using reference gene primer amplification. Clones were read by immunoSEQ multiplex PCR, and TCRdb kept only the in-frame ones, dropping some. V and J calls and clone size follow that table, whereas D and trimming were derived from the DNA. Among 120,000 to 150,000 clones listed, around four fifths were seen once. Participants were aged about 18 to 95 years, lived in 20 to 30 US areas, and enrolled virtually.

The chain uses TRBV4-2 and TRBJ2-3; perhaps TRBD2 as D (6 bases). The sample taken for sequencing was PBMCs or T cells enriched from blood (not recorded which). The receptor's source is a woman between 45 and 65 years old with acute COVID-19. This CDR3 reads CASSQESGAADTQYF. The CDR3 region has the DNA TGTGCCAGCAGCCAAGAGTCGGGAGCGGCAGATACGCAGTATTTT.